Shown below are 5 T cell receptor beta chains from a single sample sequenced in a study of T-cell reconstitution after alpha-beta-depleted transplantation in children. Researchers prepared the TCRbeta library using unique molecular identifiers, the study reports. TCRdb itself ran the PCR reads through MiXCR, one entry per CDR3 protein. Here the sample spans around 140,000 distinct CDR3 sequences, around 10% being singletons. Sequencing used PBMCs, mostly from graft donor cells, obtained 180 days after TCRalphabeta/CD19-depleted stem cell transplant. The receptor source for this set is a female patient aged 2 to 10 who had a stem cell transplant for congenital amegakaryocytic thrombocytopenia, so the T cells may come from the graft donor.

This clonotype was picked up many times. The chain links TRBV3-1 to TRBJ2-7, with TRBD1 identical over 8 bases. This CDR3 is 13 amino acids long. V gave up 4 bases and J gave up 5 bases; unmatched junction bases: 4. Germline V gives CDR1 LGHDT, CDR2 YNNKEL (reference sequence). The DNA of the CDR3 is TGTGCCAGCAGCCCGGACAGGGTGCACGAGCAGTACTTC. Amino acid sequence: CASSPDRVHEQYF.

V and J are TRBV12-3 or TRBV12-4 and TRBJ1-5; 11 positions match TRBD1. V lost 5 bases and J lost 3; bases outside the gene matches: 6. The CDR3 length is 16 residues. In DNA form, the CDR3 reads TGTGCCAGCAGTCCCTGGACAGGGGGCTTCAATCAGCCCCAGCATTTT. Translating gives CASSPWTGGFNQPQHF.

This clonotype came up many times. V is TRBV15 and J is TRBJ1-1; D gene unclear. This CDR3 spans 12 amino acids. Germline CDR1 LNHNV, CDR2 YYDKDF (reference sequence). V was trimmed by 3 bases and J by 5 bases, leaving 7 bases between them. CDR3 in DNA: TGTGCCACCAGCAGTTCTGAGACTGAAGCTTTCTTT. This codes for CATSSSETEAFF. The full variable domain, with the rest looked up from reference TRBV15 and TRBJ1-1, is DAMVIQNPRYQVTQFGKPVTLSCSQTLNHNVMYWYQQKSSQAPKLLFHYYDKDFNNEADTPDNFQSRRPNTSFCFLDIRSPGLGDTAMYLCATSSSETEAFFGQGTRLTVV.

In this sample, this clonotype turned up many times. V usage is TRBV5-5 and J usage is TRBJ2-1, with D tentatively TRBD1 or TRBD2 (5 bases each). Per germline, CDR1 SGHKS and CDR2 YYEKEE (reference sequence). The germline V and J ends were trimmed by 0 bases and 2 bases, with 9 bases remaining between them. This CDR3 contains 15 residues. The CDR3 DNA sequence: TGTGCCAGCAGCTTGGACGGGACCCCCTACAATGAGCAGTTCTTC. Translating gives CASSLDGTPYNEQFF.

This clonotype has ten or more counts. The chain couples TRBV18 to TRBJ2-3; unclear D gene. CDR1 and CDR2 from the germline V gene are KGHSH and LQKENI. The CDR3 has 13 amino acids. V was shortened by 2 bases and J by 3 bases, with 6 bases between the two germline ends. CDR3 sequence reads: CASSPGSTDTQYF. CDR3 nucleotides: TGTGCCAGCTCACCAGGGTCTACAGATACGCAGTATTTT.